This TCR beta chain was captured in a study of T cells expressing NK-cell markers. TCRdb reprocessed the 5' RACE reads and stores each CDR3 protein as one record, lacking DNA. The sample data list about 260,000 distinct CDR3 sequences. Specimen: blood T cells: a sorted CD56 or NKG2C T cell subset, CD4+ or CD8+ T cells, or bulk PBMC T cells (not recorded which). The sequence derives from a woman between 18 and 69 years old in good health.

The CDR3 loop reads CASSLTRETQYF. The rearrangement uses TRBV7-2 and TRBJ2-5. Germline assignment: CDR1 SGHTA and CDR2 FQGNSA. This CDR3 has 12 amino acids.